This TCR beta chain appears in the sequencing data of a study of identical twins. With respect to this clonotype: Antigen: not known.

Per germline, CDR1 SGHDT and CDR2 YYEEEE. With 0 bases clipped from V and 6 bases from J, the junction kept 9 bases outside the gene matches. CDR3 length: 15 amino acids. Study conclusions and caveats: Zero-insertion analyses could be partly confounded by invariant MAIT and iNKT cells.

TCRdb analysed the 5' RACE reads with MiXCR anew, one entry per CDR3 protein. The sample shows approximately 620,000 distinct CDR3 sequences, approximately 9% of them seen only once. The same sample was also used in a study of yellow fever vaccine responses in identical twins. Per that study: It has been reported that, in twins, the vaccine T cell response seemed partly convergent and partly personalized.

The chain links TRBV5-6 to TRBJ2-7; 7 positions match TRBD1. The sample consisted of PBMCs. The TCR comes from a woman aged 18-35 years in good health. The CDR3 DNA is TGTGCCAGCAGCTTGGTGAACAGGGGCCCCCTCGAGCAGTACTTC. This codes for CASSLVNRGPLEQYF. Filled out from reference TRBV5-6 and TRBJ2-7, the complete variable domain reads DAGVTQSPTHLIKTRGQQVTLRCSPKSGHDTVSWYQQALGQGPQFIFQYYEEEERQRGNFPDRFSGHQFPNYSSELNVNALLLGDSALYLCASSLVNRGPLEQYFGPGTRLTVT.